The rows below give T cell receptor beta chains drawn from one sample of a study of blood T cell repertoires in COVID-19. Libraries were prepared by immunoSEQ multiplex PCR; TCRdb keeps only in-frame clonotypes and omits some of them. The repertoire consists of roughly 71,000 clones, with about nine tenths occurring once and the leading ten covering 1.5% to 2%. The sample was peripheral blood. The source is a man aged 30-40 years with acute or convalescent COVID-19. CDR3s include the opening cysteine and the closing phenylalanine or tryptophan. A D gene is named only where the DNA matches it firmly. Not all rows give a size; the values are once, few, many and, for expanded clones, a class.

D gene,J gene,CDR3 length,clone size,V gene,CDR3 DNA,CDR3 protein
NA,TRBJ1-6,13,NA,TRBV27,TGTGCCAGCAGTTTGTCGCGGGGTTCACCCCTCCACTTT,CASSLSRGSPLHF
TRBD1,TRBJ1-1,14,once,TRBV3-1/TRBV3-2,TGTGCCAGCAGCCAAGGTGACAGGGGGACTGAAGCTTTCTTT,CASSQGDRGTEAFF
NA,TRBJ2-2,14,once,TRBV5-5,TGTGCCAGCAGCTTTTCACAGGACACCGGGGAGCTGTTTTTT,CASSFSQDTGELFF
TRBD1,TRBJ1-2,13,NA,TRBV12-3/TRBV12-4,TGTGCCAGCAGTTTACAGACAGGGGATGGCTACACCTTC,CASSLQTGDGYTF
NA,TRBJ1-1,14,NA,TRBV6-5,TGTGCCAGCAGCTACAATACAGGATGGACTGAAGCTTTCTTT,CASSYNTGWTEAFF
TRBD1,TRBJ2-7,15,few,TRBV5-1,TGCGCCAGCAGCTCGACCGGGACAGGACACTACGAGCAGTACTTC,CASSSTGTGHYEQYF
NA,TRBJ1-6,15,NA,TRBV4-3,TGCGCCAGCAGCCAAGACGGCAGGGTGGGTTCACCCCTCCACTTT,CASSQDGRVGSPLHF
NA,TRBJ2-2,15,NA,TRBV6-5,TGTGCCAGCTCCGCGGTCCCGGCCGGCACCGGGGAGCTGTTTTTT,CASSAVPAGTGELFF
NA,TRBJ1-1,13,NA,TRBV19,TGTGCCAGTATCCGGCAGGGCGTCACTGAAGCTTTCTTT,CASIRQGVTEAFF
NA,TRBJ1-3,15,NA,TRBV3-1/TRBV3-2,TGTGCCAGCAGCCCAACAGCTACCTCTGGAAACACCATATATTTT,CASSPTATSGNTIYF
NA,TRBJ1-2,15,NA,TRBV3-1/TRBV3-2,TGTGCCAGCAGCCAAGGTGCGGGGGAGACCTATGGCTACACCTTC,CASSQGAGETYGYTF
TRBD2,TRBJ2-3,15,NA,TRBV30,TGTGCCTGGAGTGTAGGCCTAGCGGGGGGTCCTGTGGAGTATTTT,CAWSVGLAGGPVEYF
TRBD2,TRBJ2-1,17,NA,TRBV9,TGTGCCAGCAGCGTGACCCTCACTAGCGGGGGATTCGGTGAGCAGTTCTTC,CASSVTLTSGGFGEQFF
NA,TRBJ2-7,15,NA,TRBV27,TGTGCCAGCAGTTTGGTAGGGACTCCAGCCTACGAGCAGTACTTC,CASSLVGTPAYEQYF
NA,TRBJ2-6,12,NA,TRBV18,TGTGCCAGCGCGTCTTTGGCCAACGTCCTGACTTTC,CASASLANVLTF
TRBD1,TRBJ2-7,16,NA,TRBV18,TGTGCCAGCTCACCTATCACAGGGGGCTTTTCCTACGAGCAGTACTTC,CASSPITGGFSYEQYF
NA,TRBJ1-6,13,medium-sized,TRBV19,TGTGCCAGTAGTATATCAGGGAATTCACCCCTCCACTTT,CASSISGNSPLHF
TRBD2,TRBJ2-5,15,NA,TRBV27,TGTGCCAGCAGGGGACTAGCGGGGGGGCAAGAGACCCAGTACTTC,CASRGLAGGQETQYF
TRBD1,TRBJ2-1,15,once,TRBV7-3,TGTGCCAGCAGCTTCGGGACAGGTGCCTACAATGAGCAGTTCTTC,CASSFGTGAYNEQFF
TRBD1,TRBJ1-1,16,NA,TRBV24-1,TGTGCCACCAGCCCGAGGGACAGGGGGCCTTATACTGAAGCTTTCTTT,CATSPRDRGPYTEAFF
TRBD2,TRBJ2-2,18,once,TRBV5-1,TGCGCCAGCAGCTTGGGAGGACTAGCAGACTCGAACACCGGGGAGCTGTTTTTT,CASSLGGLADSNTGELFF
NA,TRBJ1-6,14,NA,TRBV3-1/TRBV3-2,TGTGCCAGCAGCCAAGTAACAGATAATTCACCCCTCCACTTT,CASSQVTDNSPLHF